What follows are 24 T cell receptor beta chains derived from one specimen sequenced in a study of blood T cell repertoires in COVID-19. TCRdb's table, derived via immunoSEQ multiplex PCR, lists solely in-frame clones and lacks some. In the table there are about 210,000 clones, around 85% of which are singletons. The sample comprised peripheral blood. Source of these receptors: a man in his forties with acute or convalescent COVID-19.

V usage is TRBV6-2 or TRBV6-3 and J usage is TRBJ2-3; no definite D call. CDR3 length: 14 amino acids. Trimming removed 2 bases at V and 3 bases at J, with 9 bases between. In germline, CDR1 is MNHEY, CDR2 SVGEGT. The CDR3: CASSYIEYTDTQYF. The CDR3 coding sequence is TGTGCCAGCAGTTACATAGAGTATACAGATACGCAGTATTTT.

This clone was seen once. The chain combines TRBV4-3 with TRBJ2-3; 9 bases line up with TRBD1. The CDR3 spans 15 residues. Trimming cost V 4 bases and J 2 bases; bases outside gene matches: 4. The germline V gene encodes CDR1 LGHNA and CDR2 YSLEER. CDR3 in amino acids: CASSPGQGSTDTQYF. For the CDR3, the DNA is TGCGCCAGCAGCCCGGGACAGGGTTCCACAGATACGCAGTATTTT.

This clone was counted between two and nine times. This chain joins TRBV3-1 (or the pseudogene TRBV3-2) and TRBJ1-5; D not certain. Germline assignment: CDR1 LGHDT and CDR2 YNNKEL (reference sequence). This CDR3 region has 15 residues. The V end lost 6 bases, the J end lost 2 bases, and 14 bases lay between the germline ends. Here the CDR3 DNA reads TGTGCCAGCAGTCTCGCGATCTCTGGCAATCAGCCCCAGCATTTT. Amino acid sequence: CASSLAISGNQPQHF.

The chain uses TRBV19 and TRBJ2-1; TRBD1 matches at 9 bases. With V trimmed by 7 bases and J by 3 bases, 4 bases remained unmatched. Germline V gene data show CDR1 as LNHDA and CDR2 as SQIVND (reference sequence). This CDR3 is built from 14 residues. The CDR3 DNA sequence: TGTGCCAGTACCCCGGGACAGGGCTACAATGAGCAGTTCTTC. As protein: CASTPGQGYNEQFF.

The V call is TRBV4-1, the J call TRBJ1-3; D ambiguous. The CDR3 is 13 amino acids. V was cut by 0 bases and J by 8 bases, with 8 bases left in between. In germline, CDR1 is MGHRA, CDR2 YSYEKL. CDR3 amino acids: CASSQDGRHTIYF. CDR3 bases: TGCGCCAGCAGCCAAGATGGGAGGCACACCATATATTTT.

The chain uses TRBV19 and TRBJ2-3; TRBD1 aligns across 9 bases. The trim removed 4 bases at V and 2 bases at J, leaving 7 bases unmatched. This CDR3 contains 16 residues. CDR1 is LNHDA and CDR2 is SQIVND in the germline V gene (reference sequence). CDR3 in DNA: TGTGCCAGTAGTACATCTCGGACAGGGGTCACAGATACGCAGTATTTT. It translates to CASSTSRTGVTDTQYF. Based on the CDR3 plus reference TRBV19 and TRBJ2-3, the full variable domain is DGGITQSPKYLFRKEGQNVTLSCEQNLNHDAMYWYRQDPGQGLRLIYYSQIVNDFQKGDIAEGYSVSREKKESFPLTVTSAQKNPTAFYLCASSTSRTGVTDTQYFGPGTRLTVL.

The rearrangement joins TRBV28 to TRBJ2-6; possible D gene TRBD1, 5 bases. Trimming shortened V by 5 bases and J by 0 bases, and 14 bases separated the two germline ends. The germline gives CDR1 MDHEN, CDR2 SYDVKM. CDR3 length: 17 residues. CDR3 sequence reads: CASSPPGLSSGANVLTF. The CDR3 DNA follows: TGTGCCAGCAGTCCCCCAGGGCTTAGCTCTGGGGCCAACGTCCTGACTTTC.

CDR3 protein: CASSLGNAQTGELFF. The DNA of the CDR3 is TGCGCCAGCAGCTTGGGTAACGCCCAGACCGGGGAGCTGTTTTTT. The chain recombines TRBV5-1 with TRBJ2-2, with no clear D. The CDR3 covers 15 residues. The germline V and J ends were trimmed by 0 bases and 5 bases, with 11 bases remaining between them. Germline V gene sequence: CDR1 SGHRS, CDR2 YFSETQ.

The chain recombines TRBV5-6 with TRBJ1-1, with D maybe TRBD1 (5 bases). CDR1 SGHDT and CDR2 YYEEEE come from the germline V gene. Trimming stripped 2 bases from V and 1 base from J, with 18 bases between. This CDR3 is 17 amino acids long. The CDR3 region has the DNA TGTGCCAGCAGCTTCGGTGGAAGGGGTCTTTCGAACACTGAAGCTTTCTTT. Translation gives CASSFGGRGLSNTEAFF.

The gene calls are TRBV5-4 and TRBJ2-7; 9 bases line up with TRBD2. V shed 0 bases and J 5 bases; nucleotides not matched to a gene: 9. Germline-derived CDR1 and CDR2 are SGHNT and YYREEE (reference sequence). The CDR3 sequence is 16 residues long. CDR3 DNA sequence: TGTGCCAGCAGCTTGGAAGCCTCTAGCGGGACCCACGAGCAGTACTTC. It yields the protein CASSLEASSGTHEQYF.

V usage is TRBV28 and J usage is TRBJ1-2; no firm D call. The germline V and J ends were trimmed by 4 bases and 6 bases, with 6 bases remaining between them. CDR3 length: 11 amino acids. From germline, CDR1 is MDHEN and CDR2 SYDVKM. CDR3 sequence: CASSSSHGYTF. The CDR3, as DNA: TGTGCCAGCAGTTCCTCTCATGGCTACACCTTC.

The chain uses TRBV7-2 and TRBJ2-1, with 8 bases matching TRBD1. V shed 2 bases, J shed 0 bases, and the junction held 9 bases outside the gene matches. CDR3 length equals 18 residues. Germline-derived CDR1 and CDR2 are SGHTA and FQGNSA. The CDR3 coding sequence is TGTGCCAGCAGCTTATCCCCTTGGACAGGGAGCTCCTACAATGAGCAGTTCTTC. Its protein is CASSLSPWTGSSYNEQFF.

This chain connects TRBV7-9 to TRBJ2-7; D gene ambiguous. The CDR3 is 14 amino acids. Germline lookup yields CDR1 SEHNR and CDR2 FQNEAQ (reference sequence). Trimming removed 2 bases from V and 0 bases from J, with 8 bases in between. CDR3 in amino acids: CASSLSADSYEQYF. CDR3 coding DNA: TGTGCCAGCAGCTTATCGGCGGACTCCTACGAGCAGTACTTC.

V and J are TRBV29-1 and TRBJ1-1; 9 nucleotides match TRBD1. The CDR3 sequence is 14 residues long. CDR1 and CDR2 (germline): SQVTM, ANQGSEA. Trimming took 5 bases from V and 4 from J; bases not matched to a gene: 8. The chain's CDR3 is CSVPRWGQGTEAFF. The CDR3 bases are TGCAGCGTTCCCCGGTGGGGACAGGGCACTGAAGCTTTCTTT.

V usage is TRBV29-1 and J usage is TRBJ2-7; D call uncertain. There are 12 residues in the CDR3. Germline V CDR1 and CDR2: SQVTM, ANQGSEA. V was clipped by 3 bases and J by 1 base, with 7 bases between them. Here the CDR3 reads CSVEAESYEQYF. CDR3 nucleotide sequence: TGCAGCGTTGAGGCAGAATCCTACGAGCAGTACTTC.

This chain connects TRBV6-2 or TRBV6-3 to TRBJ1-1; 9 nucleotides line up with TRBD1. In germline, CDR1 is MNHEY, CDR2 SVGEGT. V lost 2 bases and J lost 7; bases outside the gene matches: 11. The CDR3 totals 16 residues. CDR3 sequence (DNA): TGTGCCAGCAGTTACCCCCGGGACAGGGCTATTTTTGAAGCTTTCTTT. This codes for CASSYPRDRAIFEAFF.

J is TRBJ2-1 and V is TRBV18; 7 nucleotides line up with TRBD1. This CDR3 has 15 amino acids. J was trimmed by 4 bases and V by 8 bases; bases with no gene match: 11. Germline V gene sequence: CDR1 KGHSH, CDR2 LQKENI. This chain's CDR3 is CASLRGGTIYNEQFF. The CDR3 region has the DNA TGTGCCAGCCTAAGAGGGGGCACTATATACAATGAGCAGTTCTTC.

V and J are TRBV7-9 and TRBJ2-7; TRBD2 might be the D (5 bases). The CDR3 contains 15 residues. CDR1 and CDR2 from the germline V gene are SEHNR and FQNEAQ (reference sequence). V was pared by 0 bases and J by 7 bases, with 16 bases between. CDR3 in DNA: TGTGCCAGCAGCTTAGCAGTCAGTCAAACGGGGGAGCAGTACTTC. This gives the protein CASSLAVSQTGEQYF.

The CDR3 protein is CASSSGTVYNSPLHF. In DNA, the CDR3 is TGTGCCAGCAGTTCCGGGACAGTCTATAATTCACCCCTCCACTTT. V gene TRBV6-5 combines with J gene TRBJ1-6; TRBD1 matches 7 bases. This CDR3 has 15 amino acids. With 4 bases clipped from V and 3 bases from J, the junction kept 3 bases outside the gene matches. CDR1 MNHEY and CDR2 SVGAGI come from the germline V gene.

The gene calls are TRBV6-5 and TRBJ1-5, with D unresolved. The CDR3 is 13 amino acids. Germline V gene lookup returns CDR1 MNHEY and CDR2 SVGAGI. V shed 4 bases and J shed 7 bases, with 11 bases lying between them. As DNA, the CDR3 is TGTGCCAGCAGTTTCGGGGTAGGACAGCCCCAGCATTTT. It yields the protein CASSFGVGQPQHF.

The chain has TRBV10-3 and TRBJ2-1; 7 positions agree with TRBD1. Germline CDR1 is ENHRY and CDR2 is SYGVKD. This CDR3 is 12 amino acids long. Losses at the gene ends were 11 bases for V and 3 bases for J; bases not matched to a gene: 4. The CDR3 DNA is TGTGCCCAGGGACAGAACTACAATGAGCAGTTCTTC. It yields the protein CAQGQNYNEQFF.

The chain combines TRBV4-3 with TRBJ1-2, with D perhaps TRBD1 (6 bases). Trimming took 0 bases from V and 6 from J, leaving 14 bases between them. Germline lookup yields CDR1 LGHNA and CDR2 YSLEER. This CDR3 comprises 15 residues. CDR3 sequence: CASSQDRGTTNGYTF. The CDR3, as DNA: TGCGCCAGCAGCCAAGATAGGGGGACCACCAATGGCTACACCTTC.

The CDR3 reads CASSLVTGYNSPLHF. The CDR3, as DNA: TGTGCCAGCAGCTTGGTGACAGGCTATAATTCACCCCTCCACTTT. The V call is TRBV5-4, the J call TRBJ1-6, with D tentatively TRBD1 (6 bases). The CDR3 is 15 amino acids. Germline lookup yields CDR1 SGHNT and CDR2 YYREEE (reference sequence). Trimming stripped 0 bases from V and 3 bases from J, with 7 bases between.

CDR3 nucleotides: TGTGCCAGCAGCCATACCGGGACAGGGGTTGGCTACACCTTC. It is translated as CASSHTGTGVGYTF. V usage is TRBV3-1 (or the pseudogene TRBV3-2) and J usage is TRBJ1-2; 10 bases agree with TRBD1. V gave up 3 bases and J gave up 7 bases; unmatched junction bases: 5. Germline-derived CDR1 and CDR2 are LGHDT and YNNKEL (reference sequence). This CDR3 has 14 residues.